This T cell receptor (beta chain) was identified during a study of blood T cell repertoires in COVID-19. Study as a whole: Both acute and convalescent COVID-19 samples were obtained from the United States, Italy and Spain.

V was clipped by 3 bases and J by 9 bases; unmatched bases: 11. This CDR3 has 16 residues. Germline CDR1 DFQATT, CDR2 SNEGSKA (reference sequence). Profiled with immunoSEQ multiplex PCR; TCRdb holds only in-frame clones, not every one. The sample includes about 150,000 clones, around nine tenths of them seen just once. This clone was found once. V gene TRBV20-1 combines with J gene TRBJ2-1; 13 nucleotides align to TRBD2. What was sequenced was peripheral blood. The source of this sequence is a man in his sixties with COVID-19, enrolled during active disease. DNA of the CDR3: TGCAGTGCTAGTCTCCTCCCGGGACTAGCGGGAACTGAGCAGTTCTTC. Protein: CSASLLPGLAGTEQFF.